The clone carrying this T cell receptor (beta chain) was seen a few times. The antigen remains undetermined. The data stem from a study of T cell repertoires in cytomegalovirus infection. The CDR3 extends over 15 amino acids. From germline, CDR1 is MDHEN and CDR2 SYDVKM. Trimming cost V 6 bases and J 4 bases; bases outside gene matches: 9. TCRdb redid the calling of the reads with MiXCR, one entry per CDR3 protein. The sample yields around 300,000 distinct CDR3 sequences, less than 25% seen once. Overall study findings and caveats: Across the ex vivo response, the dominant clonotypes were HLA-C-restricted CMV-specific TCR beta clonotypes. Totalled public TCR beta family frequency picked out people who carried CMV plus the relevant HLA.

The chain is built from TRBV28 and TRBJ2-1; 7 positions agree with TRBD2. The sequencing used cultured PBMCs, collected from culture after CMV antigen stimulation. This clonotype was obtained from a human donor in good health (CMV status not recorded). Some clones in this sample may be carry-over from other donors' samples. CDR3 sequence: CASSHVASGYNEQFF. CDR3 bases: TGTGCCAGCAGCCACGTGGCTAGCGGTTACAATGAGCAGTTCTTC. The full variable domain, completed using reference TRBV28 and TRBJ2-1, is DVKVTQSSRYLVKRTGEKVFLECVQDMDHENMFWYRQDPGLGLRLIYFSYDVKMKEKGDIPEGYSVSREKKERFSLILESASTNQTSMYLCASSHVASGYNEQFFGPGTRLTVL.